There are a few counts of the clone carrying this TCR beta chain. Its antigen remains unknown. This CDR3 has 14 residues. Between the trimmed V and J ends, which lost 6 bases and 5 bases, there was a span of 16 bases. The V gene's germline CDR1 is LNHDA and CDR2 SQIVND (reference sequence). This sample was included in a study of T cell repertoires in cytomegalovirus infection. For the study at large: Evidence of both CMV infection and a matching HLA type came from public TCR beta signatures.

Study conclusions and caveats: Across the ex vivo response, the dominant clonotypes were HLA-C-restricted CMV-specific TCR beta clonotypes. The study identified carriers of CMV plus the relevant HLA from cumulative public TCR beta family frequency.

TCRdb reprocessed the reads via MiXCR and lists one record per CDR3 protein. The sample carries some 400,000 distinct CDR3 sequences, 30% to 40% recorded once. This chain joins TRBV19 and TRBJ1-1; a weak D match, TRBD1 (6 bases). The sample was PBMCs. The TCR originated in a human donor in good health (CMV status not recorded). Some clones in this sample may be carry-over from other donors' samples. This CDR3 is CASSPPGGQTEAFF. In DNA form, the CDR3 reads TGTGCCAGTAGCCCGCCCGGGGGACAAACTGAAGCTTTCTTT.